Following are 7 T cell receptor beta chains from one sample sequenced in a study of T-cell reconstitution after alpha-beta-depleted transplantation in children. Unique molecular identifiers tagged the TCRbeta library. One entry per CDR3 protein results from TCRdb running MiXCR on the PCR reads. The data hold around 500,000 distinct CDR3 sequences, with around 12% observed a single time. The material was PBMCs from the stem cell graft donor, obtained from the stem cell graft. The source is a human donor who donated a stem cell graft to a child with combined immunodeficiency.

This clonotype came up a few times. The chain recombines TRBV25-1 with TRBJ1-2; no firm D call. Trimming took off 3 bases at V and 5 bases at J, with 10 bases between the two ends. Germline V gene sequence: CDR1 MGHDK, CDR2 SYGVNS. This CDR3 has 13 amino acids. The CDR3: CASSDKTVYGYTF. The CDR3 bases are TGTGCCAGCAGTGATAAGACGGTTTATGGCTACACCTTC.

In DNA form, the CDR3 reads TGTGCCAGCCTGCGGCAGATTAACACCGGGGAGCTGTTTTTT. Translating it yields CASLRQINTGELFF. The chain joins TRBV5-5 to TRBJ2-2; no clear D gene. V dropped 7 bases and J dropped 2 bases, with 12 bases sitting between them. This CDR3 is 14 amino acids long. The germline V gene has CDR1 SGHKS and CDR2 YYEKEE (reference sequence).

CDR3: CSVKAGGPYEQYF. DNA for the CDR3: TGCAGCGTAAAAGCGGGGGGGCCGTACGAGCAGTACTTC. V usage is TRBV29-1 and J usage is TRBJ2-7; 10 bases map to TRBD2. Germline CDR1 reads SQVTM; CDR2 reads ANQGSEA. V trimming: 6 bases; J trimming: 4 bases; junction bases outside the gene matches: 6. This CDR3 comprises 13 residues.

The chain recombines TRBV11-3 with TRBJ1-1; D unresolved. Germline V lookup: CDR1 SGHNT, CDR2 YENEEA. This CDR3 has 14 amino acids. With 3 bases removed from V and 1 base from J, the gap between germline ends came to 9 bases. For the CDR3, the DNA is TGTGCCAGCAGCTTCTCCAGGTCGAACACTGAAGCTTTCTTT. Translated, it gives CASSFSRSNTEAFF.

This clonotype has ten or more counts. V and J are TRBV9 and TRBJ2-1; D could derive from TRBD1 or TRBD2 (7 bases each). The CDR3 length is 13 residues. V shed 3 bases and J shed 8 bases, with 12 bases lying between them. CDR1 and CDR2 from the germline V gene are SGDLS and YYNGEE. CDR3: CASSGQGGDEQFF. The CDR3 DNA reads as TGTGCCAGCAGCGGCCAGGGGGGGGATGAGCAGTTCTTC.

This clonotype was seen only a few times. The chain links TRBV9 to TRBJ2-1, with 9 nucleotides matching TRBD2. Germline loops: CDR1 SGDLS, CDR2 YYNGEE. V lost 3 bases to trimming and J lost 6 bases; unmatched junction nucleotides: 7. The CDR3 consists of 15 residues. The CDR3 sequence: CASSGGSGSGNEQFF. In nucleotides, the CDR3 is TGTGCCAGCAGCGGTGGTAGCGGGAGTGGCAATGAGCAGTTCTTC.

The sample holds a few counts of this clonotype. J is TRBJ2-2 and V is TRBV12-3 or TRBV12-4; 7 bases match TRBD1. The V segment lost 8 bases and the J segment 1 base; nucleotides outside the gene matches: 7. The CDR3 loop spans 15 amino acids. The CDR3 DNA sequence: TGTGCCAGCCGGCTGTCAGGGGGGAACACCGGGGAGCTGTTTTTT. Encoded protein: CASRLSGGNTGELFF.